The entry below describes one TCR beta chain. What it binds is not known. This entry comes from a study of Ad26.COV2.S vaccination and SARS-CoV-2 variants. Whole-study findings and limits: Measurement of non-spike TCR breadth gave similar results in vaccine and placebo recipients.

CDR3 length: 14 amino acids. Specified treatment: around 19 received Ad26.COV2.S at low or high dose, single or two shots; 5 received placebo; per-sample allocation not given. After the first vaccine or placebo injection, samples were drawn on day 63. TCRdb keeps only in-frame clones here, not all; method: immunoSEQ multiplex PCR. This sample has about 480,000 clones, with approximately 90% found just once. The receptor was isolated from a person aged 18-60 years who received the Ad26.COV2.S COVID-19 vaccine or a placebo. This chain links TRBV21-1 with TRBJ2-5; the D call of TRBD2 is as the table states it, not checked on the DNA. TRBV21-1 is a pseudogene segment. The specimen comprised peripheral blood, sampled in a trial of Ad26.COV2.S vaccine versus placebo. The CDR3 coding sequence is TGTGCCAGCAGCAAGCGTGCCTTAACGGAGACCCAGTACTTC. Translation: CASSKRALTETQYF.